These 18 T cell receptor beta chains came from one sample sequenced in a study of shared clonotypes between healthy human individuals. The protocol was immunoSEQ multiplex PCR, while the TCRdb copy is restricted to in-frame clones and leaves out a portion. The data show some 2,500,000 clones, around 93% seen once. Sequenced input: naive CD4+ T cells from PBMCs. Specified subset: CD45RA+ positively selected. These receptor sequences come from a man aged 18 to 29 in good health. Some clones in this sample may be carry-over from other donors' samples.

The rearrangement joins TRBV6-5 to TRBJ1-1; D gene uncertain. The germline gives CDR1 MNHEY, CDR2 SVGAGI. The CDR3 is made up of 13 amino acids. V was shortened by 0 bases and J by 3 bases, with 5 bases between the two germline ends. DNA for the CDR3: TGTGCCAGCAGTTACTCGTCGGACACTGAAGCTTTCTTT. Protein sequence: CASSYSSDTEAFF.

The chain has TRBV9 and TRBJ1-2; weak D call: TRBD1 (6 bases). The CDR3 sequence is 18 residues long. Deletions cut 3 bases from V and 5 bases from J, with 26 bases between. Germline CDR1 reads SGDLS; CDR2 reads YYNGEE. CDR3 nucleotide sequence: TGTGCCAGCAGCGACCCCTCCGGAGGGGGAGCCCTTAAGTATGGCTACACCTTC. Translation: CASSDPSGGGALKYGYTF.

On this clone: Other DNA sequences of this sample code for an identical CDR3. The chain is built from TRBV5-1 and TRBJ2-5; D remains unclear. V lost 4 bases and J 4 bases, leaving 14 bases between the germline ends. The CDR3 runs to 14 residues. Germline lookup yields CDR1 SGHRS and CDR2 YFSETQ. The CDR3 sequence: CASSLTTGRETQYF. The CDR3 DNA sequence: TGCGCCAGCAGCCTTACCACGGGCAGAGAGACCCAGTACTTC.

The gene calls are TRBV5-6 and TRBJ2-3; TRBD2 matches at 7 bases. The CDR3 length is 16 residues. Germline V gene data show CDR1 as SGHDT and CDR2 as YYEEEE. V lost 3 bases to trimming and J lost 0 bases; unmatched junction nucleotides: 7. The CDR3, as DNA: TGTGCCAGCAGCTACGGGACTAACCCTAGCACAGATACGCAGTATTTT. Translating gives CASSYGTNPSTDTQYF.

The chain is built from TRBV4-2 and TRBJ1-2, with 7 positions matching TRBD1. V lost 1 base to trimming and J lost 7 bases; unmatched junction nucleotides: 6. The CDR3 consists of 14 residues. CDR1 is LGHNA, CDR2 YNFKEQ, per germline. CDR3 coding DNA: TGTGCCAGCAGCCAAGCTGTGACAGGGAGTGGCTACACCTTC. Encoded protein: CASSQAVTGSGYTF.

V gene TRBV7-8 combines with J gene TRBJ1-1, with a tentative D call TRBD1 (6 bases). Trimming stripped 3 bases from V and 5 bases from J, with 10 bases between. CDR3 length: 13 residues. CDR1 is SGHVS and CDR2 is FQNEAQ in the germline V gene. CDR3 in DNA: TGTGCCAGCAGCTTGGACAGACGGACTGAAGCTTTCTTT. Protein: CASSLDRRTEAFF.

V and J are TRBV10-2 and TRBJ2-7; a possible D gene is TRBD2 (5 bases). This CDR3 region has 16 residues. V dropped 6 bases and J dropped 0 bases, with 18 bases sitting between them. From germline, CDR1 is WSHSY and CDR2 SAAADI. The CDR3 DNA is TGCGCCAGCAGGGAAGGAGGTTCGAGGAGCTCCTACGAGCAGTACTTC. It encodes CASREGGSRSSYEQYF.

V and J are TRBV4-1 and TRBJ1-4, with TRBD1 matching 8 bases. The CDR3 length is 16 residues. V gave up 4 bases and J gave up 0 bases; unmatched junction bases: 4. Per germline, CDR1 MGHRA and CDR2 YSYEKL. CDR3 residues: CASSLDRDPTNEKLFF. For the CDR3, the DNA is TGCGCCAGCAGCCTGGACAGGGATCCAACTAATGAAAAACTGTTTTTT.

The chain couples TRBV27 to TRBJ2-1, with TRBD2 identical over 12 bases. With 6 bases clipped from V and 6 bases from J, the junction kept 6 bases outside the gene matches. From germline, CDR1 is MNHEY and CDR2 SMNVEV (reference sequence). CDR3 length: 15 amino acids. CDR3 in DNA: TGTGCCAGCAGGCTACGGACTAGCGGGGTCAATGAGCAGTTCTTC. Its protein product is CASRLRTSGVNEQFF.

The rearrangement uses TRBV18 and TRBJ2-3, with a possible D match to TRBD2 (5 bases). Germline CDR1 and CDR2: KGHSH and LQKENI. Trimming took off 3 bases at V and 2 bases at J, with 21 bases between the two ends. This CDR3 region has 18 residues. CDR3 residues: CASSPVDRGWVSTDTQYF. In DNA, the CDR3 is TGTGCCAGCTCACCTGTGGACCGGGGTTGGGTTTCCACAGATACGCAGTATTTT. Filled out from reference TRBV18 and TRBJ2-3, the complete variable domain reads NAGVMQNPRHLVRRRGQEARLRCSPMKGHSHVYWYRQLPEEGLKFMVYLQKENIIDESGMPKERFSAEFPKEGPSILRIQQVVRGDSAAYFCASSPVDRGWVSTDTQYFGPGTRLTVL.

The chain has TRBV4-2 and TRBJ2-5; 12 nucleotides align to TRBD2. There are 17 residues in the CDR3. CDR1 and CDR2 (germline): LGHNA, YNFKEQ. V dropped 3 bases and J dropped 1; count of bases not matched to a gene: 6. CDR3 protein: CASSHAWTSGVQETQYF. The CDR3 DNA reads as TGTGCCAGCAGCCATGCTTGGACTAGCGGGGTCCAAGAGACCCAGTACTTC.

This chain links TRBV11-2 with TRBJ2-7; D possibly corresponds to TRBD2 (6 bases). The V gene's germline CDR1 is SGHAT and CDR2 FQNNGV. The CDR3 loop spans 13 amino acids. V lost 5 bases, J lost 2 bases, and 10 bases lay in between. CDR3 residues: CASSRGTAYEQYF. The CDR3 nucleotides read TGTGCCAGCAGCCGCGGGACTGCCTACGAGCAGTACTTC.

The rearrangement links TRBV13 to TRBJ2-3; 10 bases are a match to TRBD2. The CDR3 runs 20 residues. Germline V CDR1 and CDR2: PRHDT, FYEKMQ (reference sequence). The ends lost 1 base at V and 0 bases at J; junction bases unmatched: 13. The CDR3 DNA follows: TGTGCCAGCAGCTTAGTTTTGTTTCTAGCGGGAGATAATAGCACAGATACGCAGTATTTT. Protein: CASSLVLFLAGDNSTDTQYF.

The rearrangement uses TRBV15 and TRBJ2-2; maybe TRBD1 (5 bases). CDR3 length: 15 residues. Germline V gene data show CDR1 as LNHNV and CDR2 as YYDKDF (reference sequence). Between the trimmed V and J ends, which lost 1 base and 5 bases, there was a span of 11 bases. CDR3 amino acids: CATSRVAGRTGELFF. CDR3 DNA: TGTGCCACCAGCAGAGTAGCAGGGCGGACCGGGGAGCTGTTTTTT. Drawing the rest from reference TRBV15 and TRBJ2-2, the complete variable domain is DAMVIQNPRYQVTQFGKPVTLSCSQTLNHNVMYWYQQKSSQAPKLLFHYYDKDFNNEADTPDNFQSRRPNTSFCFLDIRSPGLGDTAMYLCATSRVAGRTGELFFGEGSRLTVL.

This clone has just a few counts. V is TRBV28 and J is TRBJ1-1; no reliable D call. Trimming stripped 7 bases from V and 4 bases from J, with 16 bases between. This CDR3 has 14 residues. The germline gives CDR1 MDHEN, CDR2 SYDVKM. The CDR3 loop reads CASTHRRVGTEAFF. The CDR3 coding sequence is TGTGCCAGCACCCACCGCCGAGTAGGCACTGAAGCTTTCTTT. Full variable domain (outside the CDR3, taken from reference TRBV28 and TRBJ1-1): DVKVTQSSRYLVKRTGEKVFLECVQDMDHENMFWYRQDPGLGLRLIYFSYDVKMKEKGDIPEGYSVSREKKERFSLILESASTNQTSMYLCASTHRRVGTEAFFGQGTRLTVV.

This clone was observed a handful of times. The CDR3 sequence is CASSQPRTGREAFF. The CDR3 DNA follows: TGCGCCAGCAGCCAACCGAGGACAGGGAGGGAAGCTTTCTTT. The chain is built from TRBV4-1 and TRBJ1-1; 8 bases are shared with TRBD1. This CDR3 has 14 amino acids. Germline V gives CDR1 MGHRA, CDR2 YSYEKL. Trimming took 2 bases from V and 8 from J; bases not matched to a gene: 7.

This clone was found once. The chain uses TRBV7-2 and TRBJ2-2; D is possibly TRBD1 (5 bases). CDR1 is SGHTA, CDR2 FQGNSA, per germline. Trimming stripped 3 bases from V and 1 base from J, with 15 bases between. The CDR3 has 17 residues. CDR3 residues: CASSFLPPTGNTGELFF. CDR3 sequence (DNA): TGTGCCAGCAGCTTTCTGCCGCCTACAGGGAACACCGGGGAGCTGTTTTTT. Looking up the rest from reference TRBV7-2 and TRBJ2-2 gives the full variable domain: GAGVSQSPSNKVTEKGKDVELRCDPISGHTALYWYRQSLGQGLEFLIYFQGNSAPDKSGLPSDRFSAERTGGSVSTLTIQRTQQEDSAVYLCASSFLPPTGNTGELFFGEGSRLTVL.

The V gene is TRBV7-3, the J gene TRBJ2-7; 9 bases fit TRBD2. The CDR3 is 13 amino acids. Germline trimming cut 0 bases from V and 9 bases from J; bases unmatched to any gene: 3. Looked up from germline, CDR1 is SGHTA and CDR2 is FQGTGA. CDR3 in amino acids: CASSLTSTSGQYF. The CDR3, as DNA: TGTGCCAGCAGCTTAACCTCGACTAGCGGGCAGTACTTC. Variable domain in full (rest from reference TRBV7-3 and TRBJ2-7): GAGVSQTPSNKVTEKGKYVELRCDPISGHTALYWYRQSLGQGPEFLIYFQGTGAADDSGLPNDRFFAVRPEGSVSTLKIQRTERGDSAVYLCASSLTSTSGQYFGPGTRLTVT.